This entry lists 13 T cell receptor beta chains sequenced from one sample in a study of PD-1 blockade in classical Hodgkin lymphoma. Described time point: newly diagnosed, previously untreated cHL patient sample. Sequenced by immunoSEQ multiplex PCR; TCRdb stores in-frame clones only, minus some. Of about 22,000 clones in the sample, less than 95% were seen once. Sequencing was carried out using peripheral blood mononuclear cells (PBMCs). Source of these receptors: a human donor with classical Hodgkin lymphoma.

The chain has TRBV5-1 and TRBJ2-5; TRBD2 might be the D (5 bases). The CDR3 extends over 15 amino acids. Germline V lookup: CDR1 SGHRS, CDR2 YFSETQ. V lost 0 bases and J 5 bases, leaving 14 bases between the germline ends. CDR3 nucleotide sequence: TGCGCCAGCAGCTTGGAAGAACTAGTCGGGGAGACCCAGTACTTC. Protein: CASSLEELVGETQYF.

The chain recombines TRBV7-8 with TRBJ2-5, with 10 positions matching TRBD2. The CDR3 spans 15 residues. J gave up 5 bases and V 0 bases, and 3 bases lay outside the gene matches. Germline assignment: CDR1 SGHVS and CDR2 FQNEAQ. The CDR3 reads CASSLASGGTETQYF. CDR3 DNA sequence: TGTGCCAGCAGCTTAGCTAGCGGGGGGACGGAGACCCAGTACTTC.

This clone was observed a single time. The chain recombines TRBV27 with TRBJ1-2; maybe TRBD1 (5 bases). Germline values: CDR1 MNHEY, CDR2 SMNVEV (reference sequence). The ends were cut back, 3 bases at V and 8 bases at J, with 19 bases in the middle. This CDR3 has 15 residues. The CDR3 DNA reads as TGTGCCAGCAGTTTCCGGGGCAGAAACTATGGCGGCTACACCTTC. Translating it yields CASSFRGRNYGGYTF.

This clone appeared a few times. The rearrangement uses TRBV9 and TRBJ1-1; the D gene is possibly TRBD1 (5 bases). The CDR3 extends over 15 amino acids. Looked up from germline, CDR1 is SGDLS and CDR2 is YYNGEE. The ends were cut back, 0 bases at V and 0 bases at J, with 9 bases in the middle. In DNA, the CDR3 is TGTGCCAGCAGCGTAGCCCGGGGGTTGAACACTGAAGCTTTCTTT. As protein: CASSVARGLNTEAFF.

The chain is built from TRBV11-2 and TRBJ2-5; D not certain. The germline V gene encodes CDR1 SGHAT and CDR2 FQNNGV. The V and J ends lost 0 bases and 7 bases respectively, with 12 bases between them. The CDR3 length is 14 residues. The CDR3 spells CASSLDFPPGTQYF. CDR3 in DNA: TGTGCCAGCAGCTTAGATTTCCCCCCCGGGACCCAGTACTTC.

V and J are TRBV6-5 and TRBJ2-5; 9 nucleotides line up with TRBD2. Germline V gives CDR1 MNHEY, CDR2 SVGAGI. After removal of 5 bases from V and 8 bases from J, the junction contained 12 bases not matched to a gene. This CDR3 is built from 15 residues. CDR3 protein: CASSQSGGPPNTQYF. DNA for the CDR3: TGTGCCAGCAGTCAGAGCGGGGGGCCCCCGAATACCCAGTACTTC.

V usage is TRBV2 and J usage is TRBJ1-2, with 8 bases matching TRBD1. This CDR3 region has 15 residues. CDR1 and CDR2 from the germline V gene are SNHLY and FYNNEI. The V and J ends lost 5 bases and 3 bases, in that order; junction bases with no gene match: 8. CDR3 residues: CASSPWTGRDYGYTF. CDR3 in DNA: TGTGCCAGCAGTCCGTGGACAGGGAGGGACTATGGCTACACCTTC.

The gene calls are TRBV12-1 and TRBJ2-5; TRBD1 is the table's D call, not checked against the DNA. TRBV12-1 is deemed a pseudogene. This CDR3 is 14 amino acids long. The DNA of the CDR3 is TGTGCCAGCAGCTTTGTTGGGACAGGGGAGACCCAGTACTTC. This translates into CASSFVGTGETQYF.

V and J are TRBV4-1 and TRBJ2-3; TRBD2 agrees at 7 bases. Germline-derived CDR1 and CDR2 are MGHRA and YSYEKL. Germline trimming cut 1 base from V and 1 base from J; bases unmatched to any gene: 8. The CDR3 length is 17 residues. This CDR3 reads CASSQGFYLAGTDTQYF. The CDR3 bases are TGCGCCAGCAGCCAAGGGTTCTACCTAGCGGGCACAGATACGCAGTATTTT.

The sample holds one count of this clone. V and J are TRBV6-1 and TRBJ2-5, with 14 bases that match TRBD2. V shed 4 bases, J shed 1 base, and the junction held 8 bases outside the gene matches. The germline gives CDR1 MNHNS, CDR2 SASEGT. The CDR3 is 18 amino acids. CDR3 coding DNA: TGTGCCAGCAGTGCCCTCCGGACTAGCGGGGGGACCCAAGAGACCCAGTACTTC. It yields the protein CASSALRTSGGTQETQYF.

The chain carries TRBV4-3 and TRBJ1-1, with TRBD1 identical over 7 bases. With 3 bases clipped from V and 4 bases from J, the junction kept 8 bases outside the gene matches. This CDR3 spans 15 amino acids. From germline, CDR1 is LGHNA and CDR2 YSLEER. The CDR3 nucleotides read TGCGCCAGCAGCCAGGTAAACAGGGGATCCACTGAAGCTTTCTTT. Translating it yields CASSQVNRGSTEAFF.

This clone was seen just once. CDR3 residues: CASSYSSRTNTEAFF. The CDR3 bases are TGTGCCAGCAGTTACTCGTCACGGACGAACACTGAAGCTTTCTTT. J is TRBJ1-1 and V is TRBV6-5; the D is unclear. Germline V gene data show CDR1 as MNHEY and CDR2 as SVGAGI. Trimming removed 0 bases from V and 1 base from J, with 9 bases in between. The CDR3 has 15 amino acids.

The chain employs TRBV10-3 and TRBJ1-2, with a weak D call TRBD1 (5 bases). The ends were cut back, 0 bases at V and 6 bases at J, with 11 bases in the middle. CDR1 and CDR2 (germline): ENHRY, SYGVKD. The CDR3 runs to 14 residues. CDR3 loop: CAISESRDGNGYTF. The CDR3 DNA follows: TGTGCCATCAGTGAGTCACGGGACGGTAATGGCTACACCTTC.